This entry describes one TCR beta chain. No antigen is known for it. Trimming at V came to 4 bases and at J to 3 bases, leaving 5 bases not matched to a gene. The germline V gene has CDR1 LNHNV and CDR2 YYDKDF (reference sequence). This CDR3 region has 14 residues. The sample belongs to a study of T cell responses to AZD1222 COVID-19 vaccine. Study-wide results and caveats: Reportedly, nearly half the spike-specific TCRs target unmutated variant regions. Once two AZD1222 doses were given, Spike-specific TCR breadth and depth went up.

Generated by immunoSEQ multiplex PCR, the TCRdb table keeps only in-frame clones and is missing some. The profile covers under 150,000 clones, with approximately 89% appearing a single time and 4% to 6% taken by the ten largest. The TCR comes from an adult in good health. The chain has TRBV15 and TRBJ2-5, with 7 positions matching TRBD1. The sequencing here drew on peripheral blood, taken on day 0 of AZD1222 vaccination. CDR3 bases: TGTGCCACCAGCACGTTACAGGGGAAAGAGACCCAGTACTTC. Its translation: CATSTLQGKETQYF. The full variable domain, with the rest looked up from reference TRBV15 and TRBJ2-5, is DAMVIQNPRYQVTQFGKPVTLSCSQTLNHNVMYWYQQKSSQAPKLLFHYYDKDFNNEADTPDNFQSRRPNTSFCFLDIRSPGLGDTAMYLCATSTLQGKETQYFGPGTRLLVL.